The 26 T cell receptor beta chains given below trace back to one sample, sequenced in a study of T cells in Graves' hyperthyroidism and ophthalmopathy. Template material for amplifying TCR beta CDR3 regions consisted of RNA transcripts. A first-round RT-PCR of the TCR CDR3 used the HTBI primer set. TCRdb independently ran MiXCR on the multiplex PCR reads; one entry per CDR3 protein. The table has under 550,000 distinct CDR3 sequences, just under 20% seen once. The specimen sequenced was blood. These receptors all stem from a man aged 35 to 55 with Graves' ophthalmopathy.

The V gene is TRBV20-1, the J gene TRBJ2-7; 11 positions agree with TRBD2. V lost 1 base to trimming and J lost 1 base; unmatched junction nucleotides: 12. CDR3 size: 18 residues. Germline CDR1 reads DFQATT; CDR2 reads SNEGSKA (reference sequence). The chain's CDR3 is CSARVVASGGLSSYEQYF. CDR3 nucleotide sequence: TGCAGTGCTAGAGTAGTGGCTAGCGGGGGGCTCTCATCCTACGAGCAGTACTTC.

This clonotype came up many times. The chain is built from TRBV28 and TRBJ2-5; TRBD2 matches at 7 bases. CDR1 and CDR2 from the germline V gene are MDHEN and SYDVKM. The V segment lost 5 bases and the J segment 3 bases; nucleotides outside the gene matches: 9. The CDR3 is 15 amino acids. This CDR3 is CASSTPSSGKETQYF. For the CDR3, the DNA is TGTGCCAGCAGTACACCATCTAGCGGTAAAGAGACCCAGTACTTC.

CDR3 residues: CSDGGPGADTQYF. DNA of the CDR3: TGCAGCGATGGGGGGCCGGGGGCAGATACGCAGTATTTT. The chain couples TRBV29-1 to TRBJ2-3; D may match TRBD1 or TRBD2 (6 bases each). Trimming took 7 bases from V and 4 from J, leaving 15 bases between them. CDR1 and CDR2 (germline): SQVTM, ANQGSEA. This CDR3 comprises 13 residues.

This rearrangement joins TRBV7-3 to TRBJ2-3, with D possibly matching TRBD2 (5 bases). From germline, CDR1 is SGHTA and CDR2 FQGTGA. This CDR3 is built from 15 residues. V was trimmed by 4 bases and J by 2 bases, leaving 13 bases between them. Written as DNA, the CDR3 is TGTGCCAGCAGCTCCCGCGGGCAGATCACAGATACGCAGTATTTT. It codes for CASSSRGQITDTQYF.

The rearrangement links TRBV6-2 or TRBV6-3 to TRBJ2-2; 10 bases are a match to TRBD2. V gave up 6 bases and J gave up 1 base; unmatched junction bases: 2. The CDR3 has 15 residues. The germline CDR1 and CDR2 sequences are MNHEY and SVGEGT. The DNA for the CDR3 is TGTGCCAGCAGCCTAGCGGGAGAGAACACCGGGGAGCTGTTTTTT. It codes for CASSLAGENTGELFF.

This clonotype was seen only a few times. The V call is TRBV6-1, the J call TRBJ2-5; 11 positions match TRBD2. The CDR3 totals 14 residues. CDR1 MNHNS and CDR2 SASEGT come from the germline V gene. The junction had 8 bases not matched to a gene; V was cut back by 7 bases and J by 7 bases. CDR3 nucleotides: TGTGCCAGCAACCTACTAGCGGGAGAAGGGACCCAGTACTTC. Residues: CASNLLAGEGTQYF.

The gene calls are TRBV19 and TRBJ1-2; no reliable D call. The CDR3 is 12 residues long. Germline assignment: CDR1 LNHDA and CDR2 SQIVND (reference sequence). V dropped 3 bases and J dropped 7 bases, with 9 bases sitting between them. The CDR3 sequence is CASSISLGGYTF. CDR3 DNA sequence: TGTGCCAGTAGTATCAGTCTGGGTGGCTACACCTTC. The entire variable domain, with the rest obtained from reference TRBV19 and TRBJ1-2, is as follows: DGGITQSPKYLFRKEGQNVTLSCEQNLNHDAMYWYRQDPGQGLRLIYYSQIVNDFQKGDIAEGYSVSREKKESFPLTVTSAQKNPTAFYLCASSISLGGYTFGSGTRLTVV.

Concerning this clonotype: A much larger clone sits a single nucleotide away, making a read error possible. CDR3 nucleotides: TGCAGTGCTCGAGGGGACACCGGGGAGCTGTTTTTT. Encoded protein: CSARGDTGELFF. The genes are TRBV20-1 and TRBJ2-2, with D tentatively TRBD1 or TRBD2 (5 bases each). The CDR3 runs 12 residues. The V and J ends lost 5 bases and 3 bases respectively, with 7 bases between them. Germline assignment: CDR1 DFQATT and CDR2 SNEGSKA (reference sequence).

This clonotype has a count of ten or more. The chain employs TRBV3-1 and TRBJ2-7, with 11 bases identical to TRBD2. CDR1 is LGHDT and CDR2 is YNNKEL in the germline V gene (reference sequence). Trimming at V came to 7 bases and at J to 3 bases, leaving 5 bases not matched to a gene. The CDR3 covers 14 residues. As DNA, the CDR3 is TGTGCCAGCACCCCAGGGACTAGCGGCTACGAGCAGTACTTC. Encoded protein: CASTPGTSGYEQYF.

The chain carries TRBV9 and TRBJ2-5, with D perhaps matching TRBD1 (5 bases). V lost 2 bases and J 4 bases, leaving 15 bases between the germline ends. CDR1 SGDLS and CDR2 YYNGEE come from the germline V gene. CDR3 length: 15 residues. As DNA, the CDR3 is TGTGCCAGCAGCGTTCAAGGTGGGCAGGGAGAGACCCAGTACTTC. It encodes CASSVQGGQGETQYF.

This clonotype turned up a few times. This sequence joins TRBV30 and TRBJ1-5; unclear D gene. Trimming took 4 bases from V and 2 from J, leaving 12 bases between them. The V gene's germline CDR1 is GTSNPN and CDR2 SVGIG (reference sequence). The CDR3 has 14 amino acids. This CDR3 reads CAWKGLAGNQPQHF. DNA of the CDR3: TGTGCCTGGAAGGGCCTGGCGGGCAATCAGCCCCAGCATTTT.

This clonotype has ten or more counts. J is TRBJ2-5 and V is TRBV7-3; 10 bases are shared with TRBD2. Germline CDR1 SGHTA, CDR2 FQGTGA. J was trimmed by 4 bases and V by 2 bases; bases with no gene match: 7. CDR3 length: 16 residues. CDR3 region: CASSLLAGEYGETQYF. CDR3 sequence (DNA): TGTGCCAGCAGCTTACTAGCGGGAGAATATGGAGAGACCCAGTACTTC.

The chain carries TRBV2 and TRBJ2-7; 8 nucleotides agree with TRBD1. Germline CDR1 reads SNHLY; CDR2 reads FYNNEI. This CDR3 region has 14 residues. Trimming cost V 7 bases and J 7 bases; bases outside gene matches: 12. CDR3 residues: CASTRTGPFLEQYF. CDR3 nucleotides: TGTGCCAGCACCCGGACAGGGCCCTTTCTGGAGCAGTACTTC.

This clonotype has ten or more counts. V gene TRBV5-6 combines with J gene TRBJ1-5; no definite D call. The ends were cut back, 2 bases at V and 3 bases at J, with 12 bases in the middle. The CDR3 spans 15 residues. CDR1 SGHDT and CDR2 YYEEEE come from the germline V gene. Here the CDR3 reads CASSLTGPLNQPQHF. CDR3 DNA: TGTGCCAGCAGCTTAACCGGACCCCTCAATCAGCCCCAGCATTTT.

This clonotype was seen a handful of times. This rearrangement joins TRBV20-1 to TRBJ2-1, with 10 bases identical to TRBD2. The junction had 8 bases not matched to a gene; V was cut back by 4 bases and J by 5 bases. This CDR3 contains 15 residues. Germline V gene data show CDR1 as DFQATT and CDR2 as SNEGSKA (reference sequence). The DNA of the CDR3 is TGCAGTGCTACACCTAGCGGGAGAGAACACAATGAGCAGTTCTTC. It translates to CSATPSGREHNEQFF.

This clonotype showed up many times. The rearrangement uses TRBV28 and TRBJ1-1; the D gene is possibly TRBD1 (5 bases). V was clipped by 4 bases and J by 4 bases, with 16 bases between them. The CDR3 contains 15 residues. The V gene's germline CDR1 is MDHEN and CDR2 SYDVKM. The CDR3: CASSSHEGSGTEAFF. CDR3 in DNA: TGTGCCAGCAGTTCCCATGAGGGGTCGGGCACTGAAGCTTTCTTT.

This clonotype appeared many times. J is TRBJ2-7 and V is TRBV6-1; TRBD1 aligns across 10 bases. CDR3 size: 15 residues. Germline V gene data show CDR1 as MNHNS and CDR2 as SASEGT. After removal of 4 bases from V and 5 bases from J, the junction contained 8 bases not matched to a gene. Written as DNA, the CDR3 is TGTGCCAGCAGTGTAAGGGGACAGGGGTTGAACGAGCAGTACTTC. Its protein product is CASSVRGQGLNEQYF.

The chain combines TRBV28 with TRBJ2-4, with TRBD2 identical over 8 bases. The CDR3 consists of 15 residues. Per germline, CDR1 MDHEN and CDR2 SYDVKM. With V trimmed by 2 bases and J by 0 bases, 0 bases remained unmatched. This CDR3 is CASSLAGGAKNIQYF. The DNA of the CDR3 is TGTGCCAGCAGTTTAGCGGGAGGAGCCAAAAACATTCAGTACTTC.

This clonotype was counted at least ten times. This chain joins TRBV12-3 or TRBV12-4 and TRBJ1-1; unclear D gene. V lost 6 bases and J lost 2, with 16 bases in between. The CDR3 covers 15 residues. As DNA, the CDR3 is TGTGCCAGCAGCCCCGTTCGGATGTTTAACACTGAAGCTTTCTTT. This sequence encodes CASSPVRMFNTEAFF.

The chain combines TRBV7-8 with TRBJ1-6, with a weak D call TRBD1 (5 bases). Looked up from germline, CDR1 is SGHVS and CDR2 is FQNEAQ. CDR3 size: 16 residues. Trimming left V 7 bases short and J 7 bases short, with 20 bases between. The CDR3 protein is CASTETQGQLNSPLHF. The DNA for the CDR3 is TGTGCCAGCACCGAAACACAAGGACAATTGAATTCACCCCTCCACTTT.

CDR3 loop: CATVRDGAYEQYF. CDR3 sequence (DNA): TGTGCCACAGTTAGGGACGGCGCCTACGAGCAGTACTTC. V gene TRBV6-1 combines with J gene TRBJ2-7; perhaps D is TRBD1 or TRBD2 (5 bases each). Between the trimmed V and J ends, which lost 10 bases and 2 bases, there was a span of 15 bases. The CDR3 covers 13 residues. Germline assignment: CDR1 MNHNS and CDR2 SASEGT.

A few counts support this clonotype. V gene TRBV7-4 combines with J gene TRBJ1-3; a possible D gene is TRBD1 (6 bases). The germline V gene has CDR1 SGHVT and CDR2 SQSDAQ. This CDR3 has 18 amino acids. V was clipped by 2 bases and J by 0 bases, with 17 bases between them. CDR3 in amino acids: CASSLSRGGCNSGNTIYF. DNA for the CDR3: TGTGCCAGCAGCTTATCACGCGGGGGCTGCAACTCTGGAAACACCATATATTTT. Together with reference TRBV7-4 and TRBJ1-3, the CDR3 gives the full variable domain: GAGVSQSPRYKVAKRGRDVALRCDSISGHVTLYWYRQTLGQGSEVLTYSQSDAQRDKSGRPSGRFSAERPERSVSTLKIQRTEQGDSAVYLCASSLSRGGCNSGNTIYFGEGSWLTVV.

The chain joins TRBV12-3 or TRBV12-4 to TRBJ2-7; 8 bases match TRBD1. The CDR3 runs to 15 residues. The ends lost 7 bases at V and 1 base at J; junction bases unmatched: 9. CDR3 nucleotides: TGTGCCAGCAACCCAGTCGGACAGGGATCCTACGAGCAGTACTTC. Its translation: CASNPVGQGSYEQYF.

This clonotype was counted at least ten times. The gene calls are TRBV3-1 and TRBJ1-1; D uncertain. V was trimmed by 2 bases and J by 6 bases, leaving 7 bases between them. The CDR3 extends over 12 amino acids. Germline lookup yields CDR1 LGHDT and CDR2 YNNKEL (reference sequence). The chain's CDR3 is CASSQIRAEAFF. For the CDR3, the DNA is TGTGCCAGCAGCCAAATCAGAGCTGAAGCTTTCTTT. Filled out from reference TRBV3-1 and TRBJ1-1, the complete variable domain reads DTAVSQTPKYLVTQMGNDKSIKCEQNLGHDTMYWYKQDSKKFLKIMFSYNNKELIINETVPNRFSPKSPDKAHLNLHINSLELGDSAVYFCASSQIRAEAFFGQGTRLTVV.

There are a few counts of this clonotype. The chain couples TRBV30 to TRBJ1-2; D gene ambiguous. CDR3 length: 11 residues. Trimming shortened V by 7 bases and J by 7 bases, and 13 bases separated the two germline ends. From germline, CDR1 is GTSNPN and CDR2 SVGIG (reference sequence). CDR3 sequence: CASRGYPGYTF. For the CDR3, the DNA is TGTGCCTCGAGAGGGTACCCTGGCTACACCTTC. Variable domain in full (rest from reference TRBV30 and TRBJ1-2): SQTIHQWPATLVQPVGSPLSLECTVEGTSNPNLYWYRQAAGRGLQLLFYSVGIGQISSEVPQNLSASRPQDRQFILSSKKLLLSDSGFYLCASRGYPGYTFGSGTRLTVV.

This clonotype was observed a few times. This chain joins TRBV15 and TRBJ1-3; D remains ambiguous. Germline CDR1 and CDR2: LNHNV and YYDKDF (reference sequence). This CDR3 comprises 13 residues. V lost 3 bases to trimming and J lost 9 bases, with 12 bases between them. CDR3 loop: CATSSDREITIYF. The CDR3 DNA follows: TGTGCCACCAGCAGCGATAGGGAGATCACCATATATTTT.